The 18 T cell receptor beta chains below were found in one sample sequenced in a study of blood T cell repertoires in COVID-19. Some clones are missing from TCRdb's copy, which holds only in-frame ones; the method was immunoSEQ multiplex PCR. This table has some 240,000 clones, 80% to 85% appearing once. Material: peripheral blood. All receptors come from a woman in her 40s who had recovered from COVID-19.

This chain uses TRBV19 with TRBJ2-2; D might be TRBD2 (6 bases). The germline V gene has CDR1 LNHDA and CDR2 SQIVND (reference sequence). Trimming stripped 6 bases from V and 5 bases from J, with 16 bases between. This CDR3 contains 15 residues. CDR3 region: CASSEGTGETGELFF. CDR3 nucleotides: TGTGCCAGTAGCGAGGGGACGGGAGAGACCGGGGAGCTGTTTTTT.

V and J are TRBV29-1 and TRBJ1-1; tentative D call: TRBD1 (6 bases). The CDR3 is 15 residues long. V was shortened by 2 bases and J by 0 bases, with 13 bases between the two germline ends. Germline lookup yields CDR1 SQVTM and CDR2 ANQGSEA. The CDR3 reads CSVELRGGVNTEAFF. The CDR3 DNA is TGCAGCGTTGAACTACGTGGGGGCGTGAACACTGAAGCTTTCTTT.

The chain carries TRBV7-6 and TRBJ1-4; D is perhaps TRBD1 (5 bases). Between the trimmed V and J ends, which lost 3 bases and 7 bases, there was a span of 15 bases. Germline CDR1 and CDR2: SGHVS and FNYEAQ. The CDR3 spans 15 residues. The CDR3 sequence: CASSLGTSGGEKLFF. The CDR3 DNA is TGTGCCAGCAGCTTGGGGACCTCGGGAGGTGAAAAACTGTTTTTT.

The V and J genes are TRBV10-3 and TRBJ2-1, with TRBD2 matching over 10 bases. The CDR3 is 13 amino acids. V trimming: 6 bases; J trimming: 8 bases; junction bases outside the gene matches: 4. Germline V gives CDR1 ENHRY, CDR2 SYGVKD. CDR3 sequence: CAIRGLASYEQFF. CDR3 DNA sequence: TGTGCCATCAGGGGACTAGCGAGCTATGAGCAGTTCTTC.

This chain uses TRBV5-1 with TRBJ2-5, with D possibly matching TRBD2 (6 bases). V lost 4 bases and J 0 bases, leaving 10 bases between the germline ends. This CDR3 spans 14 amino acids. From germline, CDR1 is SGHRS and CDR2 YFSETQ. The CDR3 nucleotides are TGCGCCAGCAGCAGGAGGGGAGACCAAGAGACCCAGTACTTC. This encodes CASSRRGDQETQYF.

This clone has only one observation. This chain's CDR3 is CASSLTGPRGNTEAFF. CDR3 DNA: TGTGCCAGCAGTCTGACAGGTCCCCGGGGGAACACTGAAGCTTTCTTT. The chain combines TRBV2 with TRBJ1-1; TRBD1 might be the D (6 bases). The CDR3 is made up of 16 amino acids. V was pared by 5 bases and J by 1 base, with 17 bases between. Germline V gene lookup returns CDR1 SNHLY and CDR2 FYNNEI.

This sequence joins TRBV5-1 and TRBJ2-5; 9 nucleotides align to TRBD1. CDR1 is SGHRS, CDR2 YFSETQ, per germline. This CDR3 spans 16 amino acids. V lost 0 bases and J lost 1; bases outside the gene matches: 4. CDR3: CASSLGTGDIQETQYF. CDR3 in DNA: TGCGCCAGCAGCTTGGGGACAGGGGACATCCAAGAGACCCAGTACTTC. Full variable domain (outside the CDR3, taken from reference TRBV5-1 and TRBJ2-5): KAGVTQTPRYLIKTRGQQVTLSCSPISGHRSVSWYQQTPGQGLQFLFEYFSETQRNKGNFPGRFSGRQFSNSRSEMNVSTLELGDSALYLCASSLGTGDIQETQYFGPGTRLLVL.

Remarks on this clone: Relative to the germline gene, one junction end is altered; a read error may explain this. The V gene is TRBV10-3, the J gene TRBJ2-7; 11 nucleotides agree with TRBD1. Germline CDR1 is ENHRY and CDR2 is SYGVKD. CDR3 size: 13 residues. The CDR3 loop is CAIRGGVWDRGMF. As DNA, the CDR3 is TGTGCCATCAGGGGTGGCGTCTGGGACAGGGGGATGTTC.

This clone was detected ten times or more. This rearrangement joins TRBV10-2 to TRBJ1-6; D remains ambiguous. The CDR3 is 16 residues long. Trimming shortened V by 2 bases and J by 7 bases, and 15 bases separated the two germline ends. Germline CDR1 and CDR2: WSHSY and SAAADI. CDR3 loop: CASSEPPQEPNSPLHF. CDR3 sequence (DNA): TGCGCCAGCAGTGAGCCCCCACAAGAACCCAATTCACCCCTCCACTTT.

This chain joins TRBV30 and TRBJ2-3; unclear D gene. Germline V lookup: CDR1 GTSNPN, CDR2 SVGIG (reference sequence). Trimming pared 5 bases from V and 4 bases from J, leaving 7 bases between. CDR3 size: 11 residues. As DNA, the CDR3 is TGTGCCTGGGCCCGGGCAGATACGCAGTATTTT. This encodes CAWARADTQYF.

V is TRBV11-2 and J is TRBJ2-1, with TRBD1 matching over 8 bases. V shed 1 base and J 9 bases; nucleotides not matched to a gene: 5. The CDR3 consists of 14 residues. Looked up from germline, CDR1 is SGHAT and CDR2 is FQNNGV. The CDR3 DNA sequence: TGTGCCAGCAGCTTAGGGTCAGGGACAGGTGAGCAGTTCTTC. It encodes CASSLGSGTGEQFF.

This clone was observed a single time. The chain has TRBV4-1 and TRBJ2-5, with 8 bases lining up with TRBD1. J gave up 2 bases and V 1 base, and 18 bases lay outside the gene matches. The germline gives CDR1 MGHRA, CDR2 YSYEKL. The length of the CDR3 is 20 residues. The CDR3 protein is CASSQVRSLTGAPPQETQYF. As DNA, the CDR3 is TGCGCCAGCAGCCAAGTCCGCTCCCTGACAGGGGCACCCCCACAAGAGACCCAGTACTTC.

This sequence joins TRBV29-1 and TRBJ2-4; no reliable D call. Trimming removed 3 bases from V and 0 bases from J, with 6 bases in between. Germline CDR1 is SQVTM and CDR2 is ANQGSEA. The CDR3 runs to 13 residues. The CDR3 spells CSVDRLAKNIQYF. CDR3 DNA sequence: TGCAGCGTTGACCGACTAGCCAAAAACATTCAGTACTTC.

The V gene is TRBV6-6, the J gene TRBJ1-2; 10 bases fit TRBD1. The CDR3 sequence is 14 residues long. Trimming at V came to 4 bases and at J to 8 bases, leaving 7 bases not matched to a gene. Germline V gene data show CDR1 as MNHNY and CDR2 as SVGAGI (reference sequence). The CDR3 nucleotides are TGTGCCAGCAGTTCCGGACAGGGGGTAGGGGGCTACACCTTC. Its protein is CASSSGQGVGGYTF.

The CDR3 region has the DNA TGCGCCAGCAGCTGGGGACAGGACTATTACGAGCAGTACTTC. It codes for CASSWGQDYYEQYF. V usage is TRBV5-1 and J usage is TRBJ2-7; the match to TRBD1 covers 8 bases. V lost 3 bases to trimming and J lost 4 bases; unmatched junction nucleotides: 6. Germline loops: CDR1 SGHRS, CDR2 YFSETQ. The CDR3 consists of 14 residues.

Concerning this clone itself: One end of the junction fails to match germline, which may point to a read error. The V gene is TRBV7-2, the J gene TRBJ1-4, with D perhaps TRBD1 (5 bases). CDR1 and CDR2 (germline): SGHTA, FQGNSA. This CDR3 has 13 residues. The CDR3 loop is CASSPGGWGKTVF. CDR3 bases: TGTGCCAGCAGCCCCGGGGGGTGGGGTAAAACTGTTTTT.

The chain couples TRBV6-5 to TRBJ2-7, with TRBD2 matching over 7 bases. Germline assignment: CDR1 MNHEY and CDR2 SVGAGI. This CDR3 has 14 residues. V trimming: 5 bases; J trimming: 6 bases; junction bases outside the gene matches: 10. The CDR3 sequence: CASSPRTRIREQYF. CDR3 in DNA: TGTGCCAGCAGTCCTCGGACTAGAATCCGCGAGCAGTACTTC.

In DNA, the CDR3 is TGTGCCAGTAGTATCCCTCTCACCCGACTAAATCAGCCCCAGCATTTT. It translates to CASSIPLTRLNQPQHF. The gene calls are TRBV19 and TRBJ1-5; D gene unclear. Trimming pared 3 bases from V and 4 bases from J, leaving 16 bases between. This CDR3 has 16 residues. Germline assignment: CDR1 LNHDA and CDR2 SQIVND (reference sequence).